The sequence of this TCR beta chain was determined in a study of identical twins' blood T cells. Findings and limits, study-wide: Abundant TCRbeta CDR3s overlapped more between twins than with unrelated donors.

A previously described protocol, modified, built RNA-based TCR cDNA libraries. In TCRdb, the 5' RACE reads were re-called with MiXCR into one record per CDR3 protein. The top ten hold roughly 5.5% of the sample, which has roughly 340,000 distinct CDR3 sequences, about 28% seen once. CDR1 is SGHRS, CDR2 YFSETQ, per germline. The CDR3 totals 13 residues. All three twin pairs grew up together with likely shared infections and vaccines. Remarks on this clonotype: Antigen unknown. A much bigger clone sits one base away, suggesting this may be a read error.

Sequencing was performed on PBMCs. The rearrangement joins TRBV5-1 to TRBJ2-3, with D unresolved. This TCR came from a woman aged 18-49 years in good health. CDR3 DNA: TGCGCCAGCCGCTTGCAGTCCGCAGATACGCAGTATTTT. Translated: CASRLQSADTQYF.